These 16 T cell receptor beta chains were sequenced from one sample in a study of T cell repertoires in cytomegalovirus infection. TCRdb used MiXCR to reprocess the reads, holding one entry per CDR3 protein. The data show approximately 500,000 distinct CDR3 sequences, with 16% seen just once and about 24% held by the top ten. Sequenced material: CD8+ T cells from PBMCs. These receptors originate from a human donor in good health (CMV status not recorded). Some clones in this sample may be carry-over from other donors' samples.

On this clonotype itself: One base away lies a much larger clone, so this may be a sequencing read error. The V gene is TRBV19, the J gene TRBJ1-1; D call uncertain. Germline CDR1 is LNHDA and CDR2 is SQIVND (reference sequence). The CDR3 covers 12 residues. CDR3 nucleotides: TGTGCCGGTAGTATTACGAACACTGAAGCTTTCTTT. This codes for CAGSITNTEAFF. Full variable domain (missing parts from reference TRBV19 and TRBJ1-1): DGGITQSPKYLFRKEGQNVTLSCEQNLNHDAMYWYRQDPGQGLRLIYYSQIVNDFQKGDIAEGYSVSREKKESFPLTVTSAQKNPTAFYLCAGSITNTEAFFGQGTRLTVV.

This chain connects TRBV3-1 to TRBJ1-2; 8 nucleotides line up with TRBD1. The length of the CDR3 is 14 residues. J was trimmed by 6 bases and V by 2 bases; bases with no gene match: 5. Germline CDR1 is LGHDT and CDR2 is YNNKEL (reference sequence). This CDR3 reads CASSQFRGPHGYTF. The DNA of the CDR3 is TGTGCCAGCAGCCAATTCAGGGGGCCCCATGGCTACACCTTC.

This clonotype has a count of ten or more. This chain uses TRBV7-2 with TRBJ1-3; the D gene is possibly TRBD1 (5 bases). The V end was cut by 1 base, the J end by 1 base, with 8 bases between. Germline CDR1 is SGHTA and CDR2 is FQGNSA. This CDR3 contains 15 residues. CDR3 sequence reads: CASSLVGDSGNTIYF. In DNA form, the CDR3 reads TGTGCCAGCAGCTTAGTGGGGGATTCTGGAAACACCATATATTTT.

The chain uses TRBV5-4 and TRBJ1-2; D is perhaps TRBD1 (6 bases). The V end was cut by 0 bases, the J end by 4 bases, with 16 bases between. CDR1 is SGHNT and CDR2 is YYREEE in the germline V gene (reference sequence). The CDR3 contains 16 residues. The CDR3 DNA follows: TGTGCCAGCAGCTTGGAAATTTGGTCAGGGGCCTATGGCTACACCTTC. Protein sequence: CASSLEIWSGAYGYTF.

V gene TRBV5-1 combines with J gene TRBJ1-1; TRBD1 might be the D (6 bases). V lost 0 bases and J lost 0, with 15 bases in between. The CDR3 runs to 17 residues. Germline assignment: CDR1 SGHRS and CDR2 YFSETQ. Written as DNA, the CDR3 is TGCGCCAGCAGCTTGGCCGTGGGGGCGGGGATGAACACTGAAGCTTTCTTT. Translated: CASSLAVGAGMNTEAFF.

This clonotype showed up just a few times. Here the CDR3 reads CASSLVRGYDEQYF. In DNA form, the CDR3 reads TGTGCCAGCAGTTTAGTCAGGGGGTACGACGAGCAGTACTTC. This sequence joins TRBV28 and TRBJ2-7, with 7 bases lining up with TRBD1. CDR1 MDHEN and CDR2 SYDVKM come from the germline V gene. The CDR3 runs 14 residues. J lost 5 bases, V lost 2 bases, and 6 bases had no gene match.

This clonotype was observed at least ten times. This chain links TRBV7-9 with TRBJ1-2; TRBD1 matches at 9 bases. The junction had 8 bases not matched to a gene; V was cut back by 3 bases and J by 6 bases. Germline V gene data show CDR1 as SEHNR and CDR2 as FQNEAQ (reference sequence). This CDR3 contains 15 residues. The CDR3 protein is CASSLDRTGVNGYTF. CDR3 nucleotide sequence: TGTGCCAGCAGCTTGGATAGGACAGGGGTTAATGGCTACACCTTC.

This clonotype was counted many times. CDR3 in DNA: TGTGCCAGCAGCTTAGCCCCGGGCAAAGGGGGTGATGAGCAGTTCTTC. Protein product: CASSLAPGKGGDEQFF. The chain combines TRBV7-8 with TRBJ2-1, with D perhaps matching TRBD1 (6 bases). There are 16 residues in the CDR3. CDR1 and CDR2 (germline): SGHVS, FQNEAQ. V lost 0 bases, J lost 8 bases, and 17 bases lay in between.

This clonotype was seen repeatedly, ten times or more. The genes are TRBV7-9 and TRBJ2-7; a weak D match, TRBD2 (7 bases). CDR1 is SEHNR, CDR2 FQNEAQ, per germline (reference sequence). The V end lost 3 bases, the J end lost 6 bases, and 18 bases lay between the germline ends. The CDR3 sequence is 15 residues long. CDR3 DNA: TGTGCCAGCAGCTTTGAGGAGGGGGGGGGACTCGAGCAGTACTTC. This gives the protein CASSFEEGGGLEQYF.

This clonotype came up many times. The CDR3 region is CASSIVTSGSADTQYF. In DNA, the CDR3 is TGTGCCAGTAGTATTGTTACTAGCGGGAGTGCAGATACGCAGTATTTT. V usage is TRBV19 and J usage is TRBJ2-3; 11 nucleotides agree with TRBD2. V was pared by 3 bases and J by 4 bases, with 6 bases of the junction left unmatched. This CDR3 spans 16 amino acids. Germline assignment: CDR1 LNHDA and CDR2 SQIVND (reference sequence).

At least ten counts were recorded for this clonotype. V usage is TRBV27 and J usage is TRBJ1-6; 9 bases align to TRBD1. The CDR3 covers 15 residues. Germline-derived CDR1 and CDR2 are MNHEY and SMNVEV (reference sequence). V was clipped by 6 bases and J by 10 bases; unmatched bases: 10. The CDR3, as DNA: TGTGCCAGCAGGGAGGACAGGGGACGAAGATCACCCCTCCACTTT. Translated: CASREDRGRRSPLHF.

This clonotype was counted many times. This rearrangement joins TRBV9 to TRBJ2-6; 9 bases align to TRBD1. V trimming: 0 bases; J trimming: 0 bases; junction bases outside the gene matches: 4. Germline V lookup: CDR1 SGDLS, CDR2 YYNGEE. The length of the CDR3 is 18 residues. For the CDR3, the DNA is TGTGCCAGCAGCGTAGGGGACAGGGTACTCTCTGGGGCCAACGTCCTGACTTTC. Amino acids: CASSVGDRVLSGANVLTF.

The V gene is TRBV19, the J gene TRBJ2-1, with D possibly being TRBD2 (7 bases). Trimming removed 9 bases at V and 1 base at J, with 22 bases between. Per germline, CDR1 LNHDA and CDR2 SQIVND (reference sequence). This CDR3 spans 17 amino acids. CDR3 protein: CASSRGGGALSYNEQFF. The CDR3 region has the DNA TGTGCCAGCTCACGGGGTGGGGGGGCACTTTCCTACAATGAGCAGTTCTTC. Full variable domain (remainder filled in from reference TRBV19 and TRBJ2-1): DGGITQSPKYLFRKEGQNVTLSCEQNLNHDAMYWYRQDPGQGLRLIYYSQIVNDFQKGDIAEGYSVSREKKESFPLTVTSAQKNPTAFYLCASSRGGGALSYNEQFFGPGTRLTVL.

In this sample, this clonotype turned up many times. V is TRBV27 and J is TRBJ2-7; D might be TRBD2 (7 bases). The germline V and J ends were trimmed by 3 bases and 2 bases, with 11 bases remaining between them. Germline-derived CDR1 and CDR2 are MNHEY and SMNVEV (reference sequence). CDR3 size: 14 residues. The CDR3 nucleotides are TGTGCCAGCAGTTTGCGGGGGCCAACCTACGAGCAGTACTTC. It specifies CASSLRGPTYEQYF.

This clonotype was picked up many times. This chain joins TRBV12-3 or TRBV12-4 and TRBJ1-4, with TRBD1 matching 7 bases. The CDR3 is made up of 15 amino acids. V gave up 6 bases and J gave up 7 bases; unmatched junction bases: 11. In DNA form, the CDR3 reads TGTGCCAGCAGCTCAGGGGGTAGGAGAGGTGAAAAACTGTTTTTT. This encodes CASSSGGRRGEKLFF.

This clonotype was seen repeatedly, ten times or more. The chain recombines TRBV7-6 with TRBJ2-7; TRBD2 agrees at 9 bases. V lost 1 base and J lost 5; bases outside the gene matches: 6. The CDR3 spans 15 residues. CDR1 and CDR2 from the germline V gene are SGHVS and FNYEAQ. CDR3 protein: CASSLVSGRRDEQYF. In DNA form, the CDR3 reads TGTGCCAGCAGCTTAGTGAGCGGGAGGAGGGACGAGCAGTACTTC.